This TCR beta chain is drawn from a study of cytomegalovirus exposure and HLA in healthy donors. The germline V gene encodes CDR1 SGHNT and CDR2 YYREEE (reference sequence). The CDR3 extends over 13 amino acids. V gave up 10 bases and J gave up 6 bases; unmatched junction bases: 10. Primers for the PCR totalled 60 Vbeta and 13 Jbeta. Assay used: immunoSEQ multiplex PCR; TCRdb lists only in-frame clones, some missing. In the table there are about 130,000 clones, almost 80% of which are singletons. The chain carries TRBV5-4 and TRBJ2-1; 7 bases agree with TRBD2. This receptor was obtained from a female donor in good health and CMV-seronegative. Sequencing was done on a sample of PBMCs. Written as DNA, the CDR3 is TGTGCCTTCGAAGGGACTACTGTCAATGAGCAGTTCTTC. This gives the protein CAFEGTTVNEQFF.